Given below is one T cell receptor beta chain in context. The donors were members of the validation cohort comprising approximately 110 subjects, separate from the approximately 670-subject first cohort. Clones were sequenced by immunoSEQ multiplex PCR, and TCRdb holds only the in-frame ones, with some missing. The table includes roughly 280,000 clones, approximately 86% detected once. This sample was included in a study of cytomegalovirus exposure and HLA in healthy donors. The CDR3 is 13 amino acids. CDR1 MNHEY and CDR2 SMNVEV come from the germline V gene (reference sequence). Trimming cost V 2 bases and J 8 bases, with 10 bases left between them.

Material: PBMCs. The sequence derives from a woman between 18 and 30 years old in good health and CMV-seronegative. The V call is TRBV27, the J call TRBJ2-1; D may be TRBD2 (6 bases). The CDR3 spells CASSLRGGHEQFF. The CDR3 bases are TGTGCCAGCAGTTTAAGGGGAGGCCATGAGCAGTTCTTC.